The rows below give T cell receptor beta chains drawn from one sample of a study of type 1 and type 2 diabetes patients. TCRdb itself ran the multiplex PCR reads through MiXCR, one entry per CDR3 protein. The table shows more than 250,000 distinct CDR3 sequences, with 45% to 60% occurring only once. Sequenced sample: peripheral blood mononuclear cells (PBMCs). These receptors all stem from a man between 18 and 29 years old with type 2 diabetes. CDR3s include the opening cysteine and the closing phenylalanine or tryptophan. D genes are given only for firm matches. Part of the rows lack a size; the others show once, few, many or a class for expanded clones.

>NA|TRBV6-5|few|13|TRBJ2-5
CASKGDVGETQYF
TGTGCCAGCAAAGGGGATGTAGGGGAGACCCAGTACTTC
>TRBD2|TRBV25-1|few|17|TRBJ2-2
CASSEPLSGTNTGELFF
TGTGCCAGCAGTGAACCCCTGAGCGGGACGAACACCGGGGAGCTGTTTTTT
>NA|TRBV7-7|NA|14|TRBJ1-1
CASSPRTTNAEAFF
TGTGCCAGCAGCCCCCGGACGACGAACGCTGAAGCTTTCTTT
>TRBD2|TRBV2|NA|16|TRBJ2-3
CASTKDSGISTDTQYF
TGTGCCAGCACCAAGGATAGCGGGATTAGCACAGATACGCAGTATTTT
>NA|TRBV10-2|few|14|TRBJ2-7
CASSDARALREQYF
TGCGCCAGCAGTGACGCCCGGGCCTTGAGGGAGCAGTACTTC
>NA|TRBV28|NA|16|TRBJ2-7
CASSTTLSALRYEQYF
TGTGCCAGCAGCACCACCCTGTCGGCCTTACGTTACGAGCAGTACTTC
>TRBD2|TRBV7-4|NA|15|TRBJ2-5
CASSLAGGEGETQYF
TGTGCCAGCAGCTTAGCGGGAGGGGAAGGAGAGACCCAGTACTTC
>NA|TRBV24-1|few|13|TRBJ2-1
CATSEVGSNEQFF
TGTGCCACCAGTGAGGTTGGAAGCAATGAGCAGTTCTTC
>NA|TRBV28|few|15|TRBJ1-1
CASRGSAGPNTEAFF
TGTGCCAGCAGAGGGTCCGCAGGTCCAAACACTGAAGCTTTCTTT
>NA|TRBV6-1|NA|15|TRBJ2-5
CASSTPGREQETQYF
TGTGCCAGCAGTACTCCGGGACGCGAGCAAGAGACCCAGTACTTC
>NA|TRBV28|NA|12|TRBJ1-1
CASKTLITEAFF
TGTGCCAGCAAGACCCTAATCACTGAAGCTTTCTTT
>NA|TRBV12-3/TRBV12-4|NA|15|TRBJ2-2
CASSLMGGITGELFF
TGTGCCAGCAGTTTAATGGGGGGCATCACCGGGGAGCTGTTTTTT
>NA|TRBV12-5|NA|11|TRBJ1-6
CASGPPSPLHF
TGTGCTAGTGGACCTCCTTCACCCCTCCACTTT
>NA|TRBV12-3/TRBV12-4|few|13|TRBJ2-7
CASSRGTLYEQYF
TGTGCCAGCAGCCGAGGGACCCTCTACGAGCAGTACTTC
>TRBD2|TRBV28|few|16|TRBJ2-7
CASSLFVAGGSYEQYF
TGTGCCAGCAGTTTATTCGTAGCGGGGGGTTCCTACGAGCAGTACTTC
>NA|TRBV19|once|14|TRBJ2-7
CASSPGTSNYEQYF
TGTGCCAGTAGTCCCGGGACTTCTAACTACGAGCAGTACTTC